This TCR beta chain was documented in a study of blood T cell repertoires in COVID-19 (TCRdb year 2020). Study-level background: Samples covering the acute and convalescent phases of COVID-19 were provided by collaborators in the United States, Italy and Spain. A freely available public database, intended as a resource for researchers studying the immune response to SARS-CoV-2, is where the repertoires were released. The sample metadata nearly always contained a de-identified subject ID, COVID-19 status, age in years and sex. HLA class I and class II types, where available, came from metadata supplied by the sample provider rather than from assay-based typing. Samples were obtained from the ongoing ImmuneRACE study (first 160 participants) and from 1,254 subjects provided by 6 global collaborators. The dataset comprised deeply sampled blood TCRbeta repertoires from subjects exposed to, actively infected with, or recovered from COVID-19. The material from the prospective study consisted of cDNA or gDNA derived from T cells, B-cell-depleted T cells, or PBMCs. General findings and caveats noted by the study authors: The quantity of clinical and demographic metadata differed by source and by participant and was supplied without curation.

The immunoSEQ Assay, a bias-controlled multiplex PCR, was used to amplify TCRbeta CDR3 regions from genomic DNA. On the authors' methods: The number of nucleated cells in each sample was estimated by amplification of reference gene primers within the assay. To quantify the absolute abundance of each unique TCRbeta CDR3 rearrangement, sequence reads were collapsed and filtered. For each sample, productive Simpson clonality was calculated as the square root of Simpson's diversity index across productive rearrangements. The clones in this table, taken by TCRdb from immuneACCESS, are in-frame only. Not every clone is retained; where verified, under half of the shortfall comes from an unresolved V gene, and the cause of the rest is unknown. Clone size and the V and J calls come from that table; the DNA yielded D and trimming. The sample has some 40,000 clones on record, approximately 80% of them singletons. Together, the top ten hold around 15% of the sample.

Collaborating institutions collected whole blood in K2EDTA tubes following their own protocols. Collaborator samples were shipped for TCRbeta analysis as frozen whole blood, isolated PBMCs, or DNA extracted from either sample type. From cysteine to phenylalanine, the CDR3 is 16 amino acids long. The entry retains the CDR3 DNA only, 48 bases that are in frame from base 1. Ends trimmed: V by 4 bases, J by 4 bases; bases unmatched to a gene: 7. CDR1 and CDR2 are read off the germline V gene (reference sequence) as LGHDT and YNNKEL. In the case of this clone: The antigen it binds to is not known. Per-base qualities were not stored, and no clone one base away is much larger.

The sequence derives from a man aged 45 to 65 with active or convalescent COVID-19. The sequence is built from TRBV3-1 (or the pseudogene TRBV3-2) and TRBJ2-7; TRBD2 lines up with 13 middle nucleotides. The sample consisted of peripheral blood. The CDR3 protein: CASSPRTSGGRYEQYF. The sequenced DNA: TGTGCCAGCAGCCCTAGGACTAGCGGGGGTAGGTACGAGCAGTACTTC.